The present T cell receptor (beta chain) was sequenced within a study of cytomegalovirus exposure and HLA in healthy donors. Across the study: Later, an analysis reported that the 130 or so validation repertoires had used the same platform as the roughly 720 first-cohort repertoires. Study-wide results and caveats: There were some public TCRs occurring in many donors, but most TCR sequences were rare.

V dropped 1 base and J dropped 7; count of bases not matched to a gene: 6. From germline, CDR1 is LGHNT and CDR2 FRNRAP. This CDR3 region has 15 residues. Profiling relied on immunoSEQ multiplex PCR, and the TCRdb table lists in-frame clones only, not all of them. The sample holds more than 85,000 clones, approximately 94% seen once. Remarks on this clone: Its antigen is unknown.

This receptor was identified in a woman between 18 and 30 years old in good health and CMV-seronegative. The genes are TRBV12-5 and TRBJ1-2; 10 bases are shared with TRBD1. The source material was PBMCs. The CDR3 spells CASGLGDRGLRGYTF. CDR3 coding DNA: TGTGCTAGTGGTTTGGGGGACAGGGGACTACGTGGCTACACCTTC. The whole variable domain, remainder taken from reference TRBV12-5 and TRBJ1-2, is DARVTQTPRHKVTEMGQEVTMRCQPILGHNTVFWYRQTMMQGLELLAYFRNRAPLDDSGMPKDRFSAEMPDATLATLKIQPSEPRDSAVYFCASGLGDRGLRGYTFGSGTRLTVV.